This TCR beta chain was sequenced during a study of response to subunit inactivated influenza vaccine. Notes on the study in general: Authors suggested seasonal influenza vaccinations each recruit few new T cells.

In TCRdb, the RT-PCR reads were re-called with MiXCR into one record per CDR3 protein. The sample carries over 650,000 distinct CDR3 sequences, under 20% recorded once. Germline lookup yields CDR1 SQVTM and CDR2 ANQGSEA. This CDR3 spans 14 amino acids. V shed 4 bases and J 3 bases; nucleotides not matched to a gene: 8. This clonotype was seen a few times. Its antigen is not identified. The V and J genes are TRBV29-1 and TRBJ2-7; 8 bases agree with TRBD1. The source material was PBMCs from blood, sampled less than 6 days after vaccination. The TCR comes from a man aged 45-65 years who received an inactivated influenza vaccine. CDR3 sequence: CSVVRTGLFYEQYF. The CDR3 DNA follows: TGCAGCGTTGTCCGGACAGGGTTATTCTACGAGCAGTACTTC.